This is a list of T cell receptor beta chains from one sample in a study of CD8 T cells in Susac syndrome. Using its own MiXCR run on the immunoSEQ multiplex PCR reads, TCRdb lists one record per CDR3 protein. The table lists some 160,000 distinct CDR3 sequences, 85% to 95% of them singletons. Specimen: CD4+ T cells from PBMCs. The receptors here all came from a human donor with Susac syndrome. Each CDR3 is given with its conserved first and last residue. D genes are given only for firm matches. The listing skips clone size in some rows; elsewhere it reads once, few, many or a size class.

cdr3_nt: TGTGCCAGCAGCTTAAGGCAGGGGGCATTTTCGCCCCTCCACTTT; cdr3_aa: CASSLRQGAFSPLHF; v_call: TRBV7-2; clone_size: .; j_call: TRBJ1-6; cdr3_length: 15; d_call: TRBD1
cdr3_nt: TGCAGCGTTGGGGACAGCAACTACGAGCAGTACTTC; cdr3_aa: CSVGDSNYEQYF; v_call: TRBV29-1; clone_size: .; j_call: TRBJ2-7; cdr3_length: 12; d_call: TRBD1
cdr3_nt: TGTGCCAGTAGTACGGGGACAGGGATGAACACTGAAGCTTTCTTT; cdr3_aa: CASSTGTGMNTEAFF; v_call: TRBV19; clone_size: .; j_call: TRBJ1-1; cdr3_length: 15; d_call: TRBD1
cdr3_nt: TGCAGTGCTAGCGGGATTCGGGGGGGGGATCAGCCCCAGCATTTT; cdr3_aa: CSASGIRGGDQPQHF; v_call: TRBV20-1; clone_size: once; j_call: TRBJ1-5; cdr3_length: 15; d_call: .
cdr3_nt: TGCGCCAGCAGCCATACGGGGGGGTACAATGAGCAGTTCTTC; cdr3_aa: CASSHTGGYNEQFF; v_call: TRBV4-1; clone_size: .; j_call: TRBJ2-1; cdr3_length: 14; d_call: TRBD2
cdr3_nt: TGCGCCAGCAGCTTGGCCACAGCCCCAGATACGCAGTATTTT; cdr3_aa: CASSLATAPDTQYF; v_call: TRBV5-1; clone_size: .; j_call: TRBJ2-3; cdr3_length: 14; d_call: .
cdr3_nt: TGTGCCAGCAGCCAAGATCTTCCTAGCGGGGGGTCCGGGGAGCTGTTTTTT; cdr3_aa: CASSQDLPSGGSGELFF; v_call: TRBV3-1; clone_size: .; j_call: TRBJ2-2; cdr3_length: 17; d_call: TRBD2
cdr3_nt: TGCAGTGCTAGAGAAGGCGGTAGCAATCAGCCCCAGCATTTT; cdr3_aa: CSAREGGSNQPQHF; v_call: TRBV20-1; clone_size: .; j_call: TRBJ1-5; cdr3_length: 14; d_call: .
cdr3_nt: TGTGCCAGCAGTGAAACCCTGGGCATCGGCGAAAAACTGTTTTTT; cdr3_aa: CASSETLGIGEKLFF; v_call: TRBV25-1; clone_size: .; j_call: TRBJ1-4; cdr3_length: 15; d_call: .
cdr3_nt: TGTGCCAGCAAAGACAGAGCCTACAATGAGCAGTTCTTC; cdr3_aa: CASKDRAYNEQFF; v_call: TRBV6-1; clone_size: few; j_call: TRBJ2-1; cdr3_length: 13; d_call: .
cdr3_nt: TGCAGTGCTAGAACCAGCAGTTACAATGAGCAGTTCTTC; cdr3_aa: CSARTSSYNEQFF; v_call: TRBV20-1; clone_size: .; j_call: TRBJ2-1; cdr3_length: 13; d_call: .
cdr3_nt: TGCAGTGTTCAGGGCGGCAACTATGGCTACACCTTC; cdr3_aa: CSVQGGNYGYTF; v_call: TRBV20-1; clone_size: once; j_call: TRBJ1-2; cdr3_length: 12; d_call: .
cdr3_nt: TGCAGTGCTAGAGATTATCGGTTTGCTGAAAAACTGTTTTTT; cdr3_aa: CSARDYRFAEKLFF; v_call: TRBV20-1; clone_size: .; j_call: TRBJ1-4; cdr3_length: 14; d_call: .
cdr3_nt: TGTGCCAGCAGCTTATCAACGGGGGCCGTCCGCTACGAGCAGTACTTC; cdr3_aa: CASSLSTGAVRYEQYF; v_call: TRBV11-2; clone_size: .; j_call: TRBJ2-7; cdr3_length: 16; d_call: .
cdr3_nt: TGCAGTGCTAGTCACCCCGGGACAGGGGACCTTGAGACCCAGTACTTC; cdr3_aa: CSASHPGTGDLETQYF; v_call: TRBV20-1; clone_size: .; j_call: TRBJ2-5; cdr3_length: 16; d_call: TRBD1
cdr3_nt: TGTGCCAGCAGCCGAAGTGGAGATACGCAGTATTTT; cdr3_aa: CASSRSGDTQYF; v_call: TRBV5-6; clone_size: .; j_call: TRBJ2-3; cdr3_length: 12; d_call: .